The 20 T cell receptor beta chains below all came from one sample that was sequenced in a study of beta chain features in type 1 diabetes. Study-wide findings and caveats: TCRB CDR3s were moderately but significantly shorter in Type 1 diabetes patients in all four CD4+ subsets.

No antigen is known for these receptors. Expressed TCRB transcripts got sequenced, as all isolated RNA was reverse transcribed. The repertoire was sequenced with immunoSEQ multiplex PCR; TCRdb's copy has only in-frame clones and lacks some. The sample has about 48,000 clones, around 40% seen once. The specimen was Tregs from blood. Receptors were obtained from a young man with type 1 diabetes.

The CDR3 DNA reads as TGTGCCTGGATCCCCCTCAGGCAATACAATGAGCAGTTCTTC. Translation gives CAWIPLRQYNEQFF. The chain joins TRBV30 to TRBJ2-1; D uncertain. Trimming removed 4 bases from V and 4 bases from J, with 14 bases in between. The germline CDR1 and CDR2 sequences are GTSNPN and SVGIG (reference sequence). The CDR3 runs to 14 residues.

The sample holds a few counts of this clone. At one boundary the junction diverges from the germline segment, which might be a read error. The V gene is TRBV18, the J gene TRBJ1-1; the match to TRBD1 covers 7 bases. The CDR3 spans 13 residues. Looked up from germline, CDR1 is KGHSH and CDR2 is LQKENI. This CDR3 is CASSPGTDIAGGF. The CDR3 coding sequence is TGTGCCAGCTCACCAGGGACCGACATCGCAGGGGGCTTT.

This clone was counted between two and nine times. This chain connects TRBV5-6 to TRBJ2-2; TRBD2 matches 7 bases. CDR1 and CDR2 (germline): SGHDT, YYEEEE. V shed 4 bases, J shed 4 bases, and the junction held 10 bases outside the gene matches. This CDR3 comprises 16 residues. In DNA, the CDR3 is TGTGCCAGCAGCGTCTGGACGGGGGGAAGCACCGGGGAGCTGTTTTTT. The encoded protein is CASSVWTGGSTGELFF.

The chain couples TRBV27 to TRBJ2-6; maybe TRBD1 (6 bases). Germline values: CDR1 MNHEY, CDR2 SMNVEV (reference sequence). The ends were cut back, 4 bases at V and 0 bases at J, with 22 bases in the middle. This CDR3 is 20 amino acids long. CDR3 DNA: TGTGCCAGCAGTTCCCGTCCCGGGACACTATATTTCTCTGGGGCCAACGTCCTGACTTTC. The encoded protein is CASSSRPGTLYFSGANVLTF.

The table lists this clone with a few counts. The DNA of the CDR3 is TGTGCCAGCAGCGTCCTCGGCGGGAGGACAGATACGCAGTATTTT. Protein sequence: CASSVLGGRTDTQYF. The chain couples TRBV7-8 to TRBJ2-3, with 8 positions matching TRBD2. The V segment lost 5 bases and the J segment 3 bases; nucleotides outside the gene matches: 7. Germline lookup yields CDR1 SGHVS and CDR2 FQNEAQ. The CDR3 contains 15 residues.

The chain employs TRBV2 and TRBJ1-1, with D maybe TRBD1 (5 bases). Germline CDR1 SNHLY, CDR2 FYNNEI. The CDR3 has 13 residues. V gave up 9 bases and J gave up 1 base, with 12 bases separating them. This chain's CDR3 is CARETVRNTEAFF. The CDR3 coding sequence is TGTGCCAGAGAGACAGTTAGGAACACTGAAGCTTTCTTT.

This chain connects TRBV6-1 to TRBJ1-2; D ambiguous. Germline loops: CDR1 MNHNS, CDR2 SASEGT. The CDR3 contains 12 residues. V shed 1 base and J shed 5 bases, with 5 bases lying between them. This CDR3 reads CASSEGSYGYTF. The CDR3 coding sequence is TGTGCCAGCAGTGAAGGTTCTTATGGCTACACCTTC.

This clone was recorded a few times. DNA for the CDR3: TGCAGCGTTATCAGTAGCGGGACGATGTACGAGCAGTACTTC. Residues: CSVISSGTMYEQYF. The genes are TRBV29-1 and TRBJ2-7; TRBD2 agrees at 8 bases. The V gene's germline CDR1 is SQVTM and CDR2 ANQGSEA. J gave up 4 bases and V 5 bases, and 10 bases lay outside the gene matches. The CDR3 extends over 14 amino acids.

This sequence joins TRBV27 and TRBJ2-3, with 9 bases aligning to TRBD2. The CDR3 loop spans 17 amino acids. The germline gives CDR1 MNHEY, CDR2 SMNVEV (reference sequence). J was trimmed by 6 bases and V by 5 bases; bases with no gene match: 15. The CDR3 here is CASSIPRGSGRGDTQYF. The CDR3 region has the DNA TGTGCCAGCAGTATCCCCCGCGGTAGCGGGAGAGGGGATACGCAGTATTTT.

The chain couples TRBV6-5 to TRBJ1-4; D is uncertain. This CDR3 spans 13 amino acids. Trimming removed 8 bases at V and 4 bases at J, with 11 bases between. Germline V gives CDR1 MNHEY, CDR2 SVGAGI. CDR3 region: CASQSGNNEKLFF. The CDR3 DNA is TGTGCCAGCCAGTCGGGGAATAATGAAAAACTGTTTTTT.

Concerning this clone: The junction departs from germline at one end; a sequencing error may be responsible. The gene calls are TRBV18 and TRBJ1-2, with D perhaps matching TRBD1 (6 bases). Germline CDR1 KGHSH, CDR2 LQKENI. This CDR3 has 12 residues. The DNA for the CDR3 is TGCCCCAGCTCTACAGGGTACTATGGCTACACCTTC. It encodes CPSSTGYYGYTF.

The chain is built from TRBV29-1 and TRBJ1-1; 11 bases match TRBD1. The ends lost 3 bases at V and 1 base at J; junction bases unmatched: 10. From germline, CDR1 is SQVTM and CDR2 ANQGSEA. CDR3 length: 17 amino acids. The CDR3 nucleotides are TGCAGCGTTGATGCTCCGGACAGGGGGCTTACGAACACTGAAGCTTTCTTT. The encoded protein is CSVDAPDRGLTNTEAFF.

A note on this clone: Given a much more abundant clone one base away, this may be a read error. In the same sample, other DNA sequences code for this CDR3. The chain has TRBV18 and TRBJ2-7; the D is unclear. Germline V CDR1 and CDR2: KGHSH, LQKENI. Between the trimmed V and J ends, which lost 0 bases and 3 bases, there was a span of 6 bases. CDR3 length: 13 residues. This CDR3 is CASSPPGDYEQYF. CDR3 bases: TGTGCCAGCTCACCACCAGGAGACTACGAGCAGTACTTC.

The chain couples TRBV13 to TRBJ1-1; no firm D call. Between the trimmed V and J ends, which lost 5 bases and 1 base, there was a span of 14 bases. The CDR3 has 15 residues. CDR1 PRHDT and CDR2 FYEKMQ come from the germline V gene (reference sequence). CDR3 sequence (DNA): TGTGCCAGCAGCCCCCGGAGTAGAGGGAACACTGAAGCTTTCTTT. Translation gives CASSPRSRGNTEAFF.

This chain joins TRBV5-1 and TRBJ1-2, with 9 bases matching TRBD1. V gave up 4 bases and J gave up 3 bases; unmatched junction bases: 4. The CDR3 loop spans 14 amino acids. Germline V gives CDR1 SGHRS, CDR2 YFSETQ. The CDR3 loop is CASSVGTGYYGYTF. In DNA form, the CDR3 reads TGCGCCAGCAGCGTCGGGACAGGGTACTATGGCTACACCTTC.

This clone appeared a few times. The J gene is TRBJ1-5, the V gene TRBV7-2; TRBD1 matches 10 bases. V was pared by 4 bases and J by 7 bases, with 4 bases of the junction left unmatched. Germline loops: CDR1 SGHTA, CDR2 FQGNSA. The CDR3 totals 14 residues. CDR3 sequence (DNA): TGTGCCAGCAGCTACTGGGACAGGGGACAGCCCCAGCATTTT. Encoded protein: CASSYWDRGQPQHF.

This chain joins TRBV28 and TRBJ1-5; D not resolved. The CDR3 is made up of 14 amino acids. Germline loops: CDR1 MDHEN, CDR2 SYDVKM. With 3 bases removed from V and 0 bases from J, the gap between germline ends came to 6 bases. The DNA for the CDR3 is TGTGCCAGCAGTTTTCACACTAGCAATCAGCCCCAGCATTTT. It is translated as CASSFHTSNQPQHF.

The chain links TRBV28 to TRBJ2-7, with 10 bases fitting TRBD1. Germline-derived CDR1 and CDR2 are MDHEN and SYDVKM. V shed 1 base and J 4 bases; nucleotides not matched to a gene: 7. The CDR3 sequence is 16 residues long. Here the CDR3 DNA reads TGTGCCAGCAGTTTATCCCGGACAGGGGGGTATTACGAGCAGTACTTC. It codes for CASSLSRTGGYYEQYF.

The V and J genes are TRBV30 and TRBJ2-7; 7 bases line up with TRBD1. V lost 0 bases, J lost 5 bases, and 4 bases stayed unmatched. The CDR3 is 13 residues long. Germline V lookup: CDR1 GTSNPN, CDR2 SVGIG (reference sequence). The CDR3 nucleotides read TGTGCCTGGAGTGTCAAAGGGACAGACGAGCAGTACTTC. Translated: CAWSVKGTDEQYF.

This clone was detected once. This rearrangement joins TRBV27 to TRBJ1-1; D not certain. Germline CDR1 is MNHEY and CDR2 is SMNVEV (reference sequence). Trimming shortened V by 0 bases and J by 8 bases, and 13 bases separated the two germline ends. The CDR3 has 14 amino acids. CDR3 nucleotides: TGTGCCAGCAGTTTATCGAGAGGTACGGAAGAAGCTTTCTTT. It translates to CASSLSRGTEEAFF.